Each of the 11 T cell receptor beta chains below was sequenced from the same sample in a study of monozygotic twins with inflammatory bowel disease. TCRdb reprocessed the 5' RACE reads, with one entry per CDR3 protein and no DNA. This sample's table reports about 93,000 distinct CDR3 sequences. The sequenced sample consisted of blood. All receptors derive from a human donor with ulcerative colitis or Crohn's disease, or a healthy co-twin of an affected twin (not recorded which).

The chain is built from TRBV11-2 and TRBJ2-3. The CDR3 runs 14 residues. The germline gives CDR1 SGHAT, CDR2 FQNNGV. The CDR3: CASSLVSGTDTQYF.

V gene TRBV5-6 combines with J gene TRBJ1-1; the TCRdb call, TRBD1, lacks DNA for checking. Germline-derived CDR1 and CDR2 are SGHDT and YYEEEE. The length of the CDR3 is 14 residues. The CDR3 protein is CASSLRTGLTEAFF.

This chain uses TRBV5-4 with TRBJ2-5; TCRdb proposes TRBD1, but this gene call is untestable without DNA. Germline loops: CDR1 SGHNT, CDR2 YYREEE (reference sequence). This CDR3 region has 15 residues. CDR3 in amino acids: CASSGTLGGQETQYF.

The V and J genes are TRBV5-1 and TRBJ1-2. This CDR3 spans 15 amino acids. Looked up from germline, CDR1 is SGHRS and CDR2 is YFSETQ. CDR3 residues: CASSYRSEGIYGYTF. The variable domain in full, completed from reference TRBV5-1 and TRBJ1-2, reads KAGVTQTPRYLIKTRGQQVTLSCSPISGHRSVSWYQQTPGQGLQFLFEYFSETQRNKGNFPGRFSGRQFSNSRSEMNVSTLELGDSALYLCASSYRSEGIYGYTFGSGTRLTVV.

J is TRBJ1-1 and V is TRBV5-1; TCRdb proposes TRBD1, but this gene call is untestable without DNA. Germline assignment: CDR1 SGHRS and CDR2 YFSETQ. This CDR3 region has 14 residues. The CDR3 sequence: CASSLLGQGTEAFF.

This chain joins TRBV4-1 and TRBJ2-5. Germline values: CDR1 MGHRA, CDR2 YSYEKL. The CDR3 has 13 amino acids. This CDR3 is CASSQGSQETQYF.

The chain links TRBV5-1 to TRBJ2-3. The CDR3 length is 13 residues. CDR1 SGHRS and CDR2 YFSETQ come from the germline V gene. The CDR3 is CATKATGTDTQYF.

The chain couples TRBV7-6 to TRBJ2-1. This CDR3 contains 15 residues. CDR1 and CDR2 from the germline V gene are SGHVS and FNYEAQ. The CDR3 loop is CASSPTMGYFNEQFF.

The chain combines TRBV20-1 with TRBJ1-5; the D call of TRBD1 rests on TCRdb alone, since no DNA is present to check it. Germline V gives CDR1 DFQATT, CDR2 SNEGSKA (reference sequence). The CDR3 spans 15 residues. CDR3: CSASTAGTGDQPQHF.

V gene TRBV20-1 combines with J gene TRBJ1-5; TCRdb reports TRBD1, a call that lacks DNA to check it against. Germline CDR1 and CDR2: DFQATT and SNEGSKA (reference sequence). The CDR3 spans 13 residues. CDR3 protein: CSAWGQGFQPQHF.

The rearrangement uses TRBV20-1 and TRBJ1-1; no DNA is available, so the TRBD1 call from TCRdb remains unchecked. The CDR3 length is 15 residues. Germline-derived CDR1 and CDR2 are DFQATT and SNEGSKA (reference sequence). The CDR3 loop reads CSARTYQGTISEAFF.